This paragraph covers one TCR beta chain sequence. TCRdb's copy holds only in-frame clones and misses some; the assay was immunoSEQ multiplex PCR. The table lists 27,000 or so clones, about 87% of them singletons. This entry comes from a study of PD-L1 blockade in urothelial cancer. The overall study: Bladder-origin urothelial cancer in males described about 85% of the roughly 30 patients. It was at 3 weeks (second dose) and 6 weeks after treatment start that blood was analyzed.

The trim removed 4 bases at V and 1 base at J, leaving 4 bases unmatched. The CDR3 has 14 residues. Looked up from germline, CDR1 is SGDLS and CDR2 is YYNGEE. The chain links TRBV9 to TRBJ2-5; 7 bases fit TRBD2. The sample in question was PBMCs, obtained around atezolizumab (anti-PD-L1) treatment. This clonotype originated in a man aged 50-59 years with urothelial cancer. The CDR3 DNA sequence: TGTGCCAGCAGCCTCAGCGGGACCCAAGAGACCCAGTACTTC. The encoded protein is CASSLSGTQETQYF.